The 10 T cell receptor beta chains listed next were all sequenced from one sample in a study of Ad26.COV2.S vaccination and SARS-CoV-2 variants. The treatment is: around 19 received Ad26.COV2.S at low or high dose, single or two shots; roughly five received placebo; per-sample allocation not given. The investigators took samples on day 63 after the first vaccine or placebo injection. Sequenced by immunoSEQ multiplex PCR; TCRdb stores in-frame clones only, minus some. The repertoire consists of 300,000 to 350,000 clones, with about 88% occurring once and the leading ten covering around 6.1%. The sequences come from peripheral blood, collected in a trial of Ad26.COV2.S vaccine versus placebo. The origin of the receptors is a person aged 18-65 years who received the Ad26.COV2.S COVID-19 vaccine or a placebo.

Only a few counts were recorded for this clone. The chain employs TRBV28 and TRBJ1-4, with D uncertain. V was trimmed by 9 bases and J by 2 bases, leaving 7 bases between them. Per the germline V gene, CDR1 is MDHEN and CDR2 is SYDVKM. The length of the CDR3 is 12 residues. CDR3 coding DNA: TGTGCCAGTGGGCGTACTAATGAAAAACTGTTTTTT. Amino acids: CASGRTNEKLFF.

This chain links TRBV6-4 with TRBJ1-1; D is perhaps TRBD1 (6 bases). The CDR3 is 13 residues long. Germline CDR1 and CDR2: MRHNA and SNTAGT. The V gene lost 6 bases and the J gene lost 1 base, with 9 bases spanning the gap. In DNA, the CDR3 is TGTGCCAGCAGCACAGGGTCGAACACTGAAGCTTTCTTT. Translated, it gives CASSTGSNTEAFF.

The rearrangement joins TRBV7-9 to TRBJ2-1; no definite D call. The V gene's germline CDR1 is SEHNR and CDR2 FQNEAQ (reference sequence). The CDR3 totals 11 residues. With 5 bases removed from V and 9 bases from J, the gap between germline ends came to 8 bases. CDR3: CASSPAGEQFF. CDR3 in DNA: TGTGCCAGCAGCCCCGCAGGTGAGCAGTTCTTC.

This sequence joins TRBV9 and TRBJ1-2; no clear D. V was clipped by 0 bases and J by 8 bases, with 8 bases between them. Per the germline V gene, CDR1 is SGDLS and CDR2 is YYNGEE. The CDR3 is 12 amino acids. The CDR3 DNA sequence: TGTGCCAGCAGCGTAGGGAACCGGGGCTACACCTTC. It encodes CASSVGNRGYTF.

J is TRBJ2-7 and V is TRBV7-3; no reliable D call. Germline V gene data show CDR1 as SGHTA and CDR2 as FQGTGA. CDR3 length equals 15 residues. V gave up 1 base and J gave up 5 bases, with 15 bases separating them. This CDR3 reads CASSLSRGLIDEQYF. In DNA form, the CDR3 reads TGTGCCAGCAGCTTAAGTCGCGGCCTGATCGACGAGCAGTACTTC.

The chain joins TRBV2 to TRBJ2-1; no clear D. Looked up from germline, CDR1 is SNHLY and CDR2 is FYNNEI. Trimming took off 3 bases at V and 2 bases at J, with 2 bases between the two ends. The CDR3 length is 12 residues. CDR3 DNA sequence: TGTGCCAGCAGTGAGGCCTACAATGAGCAGTTCTTC. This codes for CASSEAYNEQFF.

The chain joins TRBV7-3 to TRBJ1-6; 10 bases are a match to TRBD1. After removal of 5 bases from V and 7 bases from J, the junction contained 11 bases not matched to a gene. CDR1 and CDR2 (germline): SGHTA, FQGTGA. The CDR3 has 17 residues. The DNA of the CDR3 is TGTGCCAGCAGCCCGACAGGGGGCGGTATGGTAAATTCACCCCTCCACTTT. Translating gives CASSPTGGGMVNSPLHF.

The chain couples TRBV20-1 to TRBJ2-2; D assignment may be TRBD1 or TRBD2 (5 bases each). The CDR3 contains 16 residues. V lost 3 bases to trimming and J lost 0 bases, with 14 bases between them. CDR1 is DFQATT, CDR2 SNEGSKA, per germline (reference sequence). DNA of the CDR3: TGCAGTGCTAGTTACCGGGACGTCTCGAACACCGGGGAGCTGTTTTTT. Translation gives CSASYRDVSNTGELFF.

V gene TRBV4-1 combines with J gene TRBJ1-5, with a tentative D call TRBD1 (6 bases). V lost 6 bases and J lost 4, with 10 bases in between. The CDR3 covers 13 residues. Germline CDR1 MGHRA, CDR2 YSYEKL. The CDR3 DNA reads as TGCGCCAGCAGTCGACAGGAAAATCAGCCCCAGCATTTT. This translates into CASSRQENQPQHF.

The CDR3 bases are TGTGCCAGCAGTCATCAACCTAGCGGGGGCTACAATGAGCAGTTCTTC. Amino acids: CASSHQPSGGYNEQFF. V gene TRBV3-1 (or the pseudogene TRBV3-2) combines with J gene TRBJ2-1, with TRBD2 matching over 10 bases. The CDR3 runs 16 residues. Trimming took 6 bases from V and 3 from J; bases not matched to a gene: 8. Per the germline V gene, CDR1 is LGHDT and CDR2 is YNNKEL (reference sequence).